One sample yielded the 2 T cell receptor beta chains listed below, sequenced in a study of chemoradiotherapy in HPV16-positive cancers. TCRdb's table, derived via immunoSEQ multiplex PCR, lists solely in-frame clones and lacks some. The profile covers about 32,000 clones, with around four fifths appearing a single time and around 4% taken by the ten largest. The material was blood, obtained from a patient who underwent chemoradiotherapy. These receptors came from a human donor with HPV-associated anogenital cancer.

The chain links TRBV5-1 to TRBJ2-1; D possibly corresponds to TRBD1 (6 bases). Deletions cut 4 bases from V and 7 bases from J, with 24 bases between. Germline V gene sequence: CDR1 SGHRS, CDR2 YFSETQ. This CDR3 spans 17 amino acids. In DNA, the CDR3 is TGCGCCAGCAGCACCGCCCCCGGTAGGGGGTTGGAAAATGAGCAGTTCTTC. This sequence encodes CASSTAPGRGLENEQFF. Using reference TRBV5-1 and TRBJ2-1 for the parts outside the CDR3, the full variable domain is KAGVTQTPRYLIKTRGQQVTLSCSPISGHRSVSWYQQTPGQGLQFLFEYFSETQRNKGNFPGRFSGRQFSNSRSEMNVSTLELGDSALYLCASSTAPGRGLENEQFFGPGTRLTVL.

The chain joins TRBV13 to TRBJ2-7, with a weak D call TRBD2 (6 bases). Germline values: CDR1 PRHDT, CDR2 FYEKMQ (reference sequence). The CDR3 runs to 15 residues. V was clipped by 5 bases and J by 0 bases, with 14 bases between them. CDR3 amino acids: CASSQGLVSSYEQYF. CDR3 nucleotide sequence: TGTGCCAGCAGCCAGGGACTTGTCAGCTCCTACGAGCAGTACTTC. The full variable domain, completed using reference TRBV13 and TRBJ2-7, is AAGVIQSPRHLIKEKRETATLKCYPIPRHDTVYWYQQGPGQDPQFLISFYEKMQSDKGSIPDRFSAQQFSDYHSELNMSSLELGDSALYFCASSQGLVSSYEQYFGPGTRLTVT.